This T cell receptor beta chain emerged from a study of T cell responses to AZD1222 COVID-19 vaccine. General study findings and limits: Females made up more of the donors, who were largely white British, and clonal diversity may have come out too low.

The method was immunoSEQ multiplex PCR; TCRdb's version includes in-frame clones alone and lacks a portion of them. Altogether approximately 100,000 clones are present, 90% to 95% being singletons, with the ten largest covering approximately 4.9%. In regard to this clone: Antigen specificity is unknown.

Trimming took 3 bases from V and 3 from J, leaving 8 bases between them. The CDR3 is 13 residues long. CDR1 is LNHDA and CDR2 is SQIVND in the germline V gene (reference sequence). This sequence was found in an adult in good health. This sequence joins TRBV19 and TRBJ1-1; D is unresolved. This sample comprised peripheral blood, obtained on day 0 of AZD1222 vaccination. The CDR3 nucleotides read TGTGCCAGTAGTATCGGCCAGCACACTGAAGCTTTCTTT. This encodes CASSIGQHTEAFF.